This T cell receptor (beta chain) was identified during a study of early T cells in non-severe SARS-CoV-2 infection. The wider study: RNA in bulk from unsorted whole blood was sequenced, and chains were unpaired.

Germline assignment: CDR1 MNHNY and CDR2 SVGAGI (reference sequence). Trimming removed 6 bases from V and 9 bases from J, with 30 bases in between. The CDR3 runs 18 residues. Unique molecular identifiers were affixed to single, distinct cDNA molecules. TCRdb used MiXCR to reprocess the 5' RACE reads, holding one entry per CDR3 protein. The sample contains tens of thousands of distinct CDR3 sequences, 8% to 11% of which appear only once. This clonotype was counted at least ten times. As yet, its antigen is unknown. Study-wide results and limits: VDJdb-based annotation leaned toward anti-spike CD8 responses and missed private and CD4 specificities.

The rearrangement joins TRBV6-6 to TRBJ2-1; a weak D match, TRBD1 (5 bases). The source material was whole blood. The clonotype comes from an adult who was a healthcare worker with PCR-confirmed SARS-CoV-2 infection or an uninfected control (not recorded which). The CDR3 spells CASRPHKRGSVQVTEQFF. The CDR3 region has the DNA TGTGCCAGCAGACCACACAAAAGGGGAAGTGTACAGGTCACTGAGCAGTTCTTC.